This T cell receptor beta chain appears in the sequencing data of a study of shared clonotypes between healthy human individuals. Sequencing used immunoSEQ multiplex PCR; TCRdb keeps in-frame clones, though not all of them. This table holds roughly 500,000 clones, about 85% found once. The V end lost 2 bases, the J end lost 10 bases, and 9 bases lay between the germline ends. CDR3 length: 12 amino acids. Germline-derived CDR1 and CDR2 are MDHEN and SYDVKM. Whole-study results and caveats: Limited genetic and exposure-history diversity came from having few donors.

Concerning this clone: Its specificity is not known.

The sequenced sample consisted of PBMCs. The source of this sequence is a woman aged 40 to 49 in good health. Some clones in this sample may be carry-over from other donors' samples. The rearrangement links TRBV28 to TRBJ2-1; D gene unclear. The DNA for the CDR3 is TGTGCCAGCAGTTTAGAAGGTCAGGAGCAGTTCTTC. It translates to CASSLEGQEQFF.